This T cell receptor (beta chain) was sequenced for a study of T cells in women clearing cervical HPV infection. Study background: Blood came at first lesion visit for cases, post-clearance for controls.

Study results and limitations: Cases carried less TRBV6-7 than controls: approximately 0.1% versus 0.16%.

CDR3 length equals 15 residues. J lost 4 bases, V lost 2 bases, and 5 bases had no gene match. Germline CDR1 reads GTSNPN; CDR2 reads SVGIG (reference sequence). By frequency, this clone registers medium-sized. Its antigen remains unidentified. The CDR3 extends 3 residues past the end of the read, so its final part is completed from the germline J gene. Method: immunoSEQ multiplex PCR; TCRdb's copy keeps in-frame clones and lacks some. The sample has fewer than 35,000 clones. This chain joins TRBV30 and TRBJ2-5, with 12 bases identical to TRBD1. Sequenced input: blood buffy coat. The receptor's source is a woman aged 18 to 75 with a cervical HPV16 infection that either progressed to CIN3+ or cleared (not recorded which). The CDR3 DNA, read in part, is TGTGCCTGGAGTTACGGGACAGGGGGCTCAGAGACC. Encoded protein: CAWSYGTGGSET. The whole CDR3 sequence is CAWSYGTGGSETQYF. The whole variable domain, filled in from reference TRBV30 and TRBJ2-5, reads SQTIHQWPATLVQPVGSPLSLECTVEGTSNPNLYWYRQAAGRGLQLLFYSVGIGQISSEVPQNLSASRPQDRQFILSSKKLLLSDSGFYLCAWSYGTGGSETQYFGPGTRLLVL.